This TCR beta chain is drawn from a study of neurological immune-mediated disorders. Source material was 2 million unsorted PBMCs, stored at -80 °C in RNAlater. Ten or more counts support this clonotype. Its antigen is as yet unknown. As for the cDNA, it was generated by 5'RACE with 10-nucleotide random UMIs. MiXCR, run by TCRdb on the 5' RACE reads, gives a single entry per CDR3 protein. The sample carries approximately 59,000 distinct CDR3 sequences, about 5.2% recorded once. The CDR3 covers 15 residues. The germline gives CDR1 SGHRS, CDR2 YFSETQ. The V and J ends lost 6 bases and 1 base respectively, with 14 bases between them. Study conclusions and caveats: CDR3 amino acid sequences found in expanded clones were never shared across subjects, suggesting private repertoires in all groups. When repertoires were grouped phylogenetically, those of 18 of 34 multiple sclerosis patients fell into one related-CDR3 cluster, a possible signature.

The clonotype comes from a human donor with multiple sclerosis. The donor label of this sample is uncertain. The chain employs TRBV5-1 and TRBJ2-1; tentative D call: TRBD1 (5 bases). Sequencing was performed on PBMCs. CDR3 DNA sequence: TGCGCCAGCAACAAAGAAGGGGATTCCTACAATGAGCAGTTCTTC. It specifies CASNKEGDSYNEQFF.